This T cell receptor (beta chain) stems from a study of tumor and adjacent non-tumor tissue in lung cancer. Comment on this clonotype: The junction differs from germline at one of its ends, possibly a read error.

Looked up from germline, CDR1 is MGHRA and CDR2 is YSYEKL. This CDR3 comprises 17 residues. The library came from three nested PCR rounds adapted from ARM-PCR protocols. TCRdb processed the multiplex PCR reads anew with MiXCR; each CDR3 protein has one entry. Of some 100,000 distinct CDR3 sequences in the sample, 65% are singletons; the top ten hold 15% to 20%. This sample's RNA came from whole unsorted tissue. The normal lung tissue was taken more than 3 cm from the tumor edge. The sequence came from a man aged 30 to 45 with non-small cell lung cancer. The specimen was distant non-tumor lung tissue. The chain links TRBV4-1 to TRBJ2-2; TRBD2 might be the D (7 bases). The CDR3 DNA sequence: TGCACCAGTAGCCAAGATAGGGGGGGGGCGCACACCGGGGAGCTGTTTTTT. This sequence encodes CTSSQDRGGAHTGELFF.